The present entry profiles one T cell receptor (beta chain) with its context. No antigen is known for it. These reads were obtained on an Illumina HiSeq 2000. TCR beta cDNA libraries were prepared using 5'RACE template switching, which introduced a universal primer site and unique molecular identifiers. cDNA synthesis was primed from the TCR beta constant segment and was followed by two successive PCR amplification steps. The published analysis was carried out like this. Reads were demultiplexed and grouped by UMI with MIGEC, and clonotypes were assembled and quantified with MiTCR. To exclude erroneous sequences, any TCR cDNA sequence not supported by at least two reads was discarded. The tcR package was used for downstream repertoire analysis, and clonotypes were matched across fractions by CDR3 nucleotide sequence plus V segment. VDJmatch was used to annotate antigen specificity against VDJdb, with one amino acid substitution in CDR3 permitted. TCRdb reprocessed the reads, reporting each CDR3 protein sequence once and no DNA. The V and J calls shown here were made by TCRdb, not taken from the authors' results. The sample has 350,000 to 450,000 distinct CDR3 sequences on record. The top ten clonotypes cover 5% to 5.5% of the sample.

This sample was taken from a study of T cells expressing NK-cell markers (dated by TCRdb to 2018 to 2021). In the study overall: In sorted CD3+CD56+NKG2C+, CD3+CD56+NKG2C- and CD3+CD56-NKG2C+ T-cell subsets from about 8 donors, TCR beta-chain repertoires were profiled. Illumina HiSeq 2000/2500, MiSeq or NextSeq was used to sequence libraries as 2 x 150 bp reads. Of the eight sequenced donors, seven were found to be HCMV-seropositive and one was found to be HCMV-seronegative. All eight donors whose samples were sequenced were randomly selected healthy volunteers, three of them men and five women.

The paper's findings and limits, for the study overall: It remained unclear whether the expanded NKG2C-expressing T cell clones were specific for HCMV antigens. Those dominant clonotypes were again the most abundant among CD3+CD56-NKG2C+ cells in several donors, at roughly 25-65%. For six donors, the dominant CD3+CD56+NKG2C+ clonotypes were among the top 10 CD8+ clonotypes and accounted for about 1.0-7.5% of CD8+ T cells.

To determine HCMV serostatus, a commercial ELISA kit was used to detect HCMV-specific IgG in serum. Peripheral blood mononuclear cells were isolated from blood by Ficoll density gradient centrifugation. Sequencing was done on a sample of blood T cells: a sorted CD56 or NKG2C T cell subset, CD4+ or CD8+ T cells, or bulk PBMC T cells (not recorded which). The sequence derives from a man aged 18-70 years in good health.

The CDR3 region has the sequence CASTGTLGYGYTF. The chain is made from TRBV25-1 and TRBJ1-2. Looking up the germline V gene yields CDR1 MGHDK and CDR2 SYGVNS. The CDR3 runs 13 residues from the cysteine to the phenylalanine. DNA is not on record.